This T cell receptor (beta chain) was recovered during a study of OX40 agonist ivuxolimab in advanced cancers. About the research overall: Treatment of patients was with ivuxolimab, an agonistic anti-OX40 (CD134) antibody. A history of anti-PD-1, anti-PD-L1 or anti-CTLA-4 therapy was acceptable, and roughly 40% had some.

The data were produced by immunoSEQ multiplex PCR, yet TCRdb's version contains in-frame clones alone and is incomplete. The table lists some 140,000 clones, around nine tenths of them singletons. Study-wide results and limits: Averaging showed that CD8+ T cells had more expanded clones than CD4+ did.

This clone was recorded a few times. Its matching antigen is unknown. V gave up 7 bases and J gave up 7 bases, with 11 bases separating them. CDR3 length equals 12 residues. The germline CDR1 and CDR2 sequences are LNHDA and SQIVND (reference sequence). The receptor comes from an adult with an advanced solid tumor such as melanoma, head and neck, liver or kidney cancer. The rearrangement uses TRBV19 and TRBJ1-5; perhaps TRBD1 as D (5 bases). Sequences were derived from CD4+ or CD8+ T cells sorted from blood, sampled in a trial of the OX40 agonist ivuxolimab. CDR3 nucleotides: TGTGCCAGTACCCGAGAGGGGCAGCCCCAGCATTTT. Its protein is CASTREGQPQHF.